This T cell receptor beta chain was profiled in a study of immune heterogeneity within non-small cell lung tumors. A multiplex PCR containing 32 V primers and 13 J primers was used to amplify TCR beta CDR3. A single record per CDR3 protein comes from TCRdb applying MiXCR to the multiplex PCR reads. The sample contains roughly 14,000 distinct CDR3 sequences, approximately 30% of which appear only once. Germline V gene lookup returns CDR1 LNHDA and CDR2 SQIVND (reference sequence). V dropped 9 bases and J dropped 4 bases, with 18 bases sitting between them. The CDR3 covers 14 residues. The template for each sample was roughly 600 ng of genomic DNA, which had been extracted from bulk tumor tissue. Several widely spaced biopsies per primary tumor were taken during surgery. Curative surgical treatment was performed in patients who had newly diagnosed, untreated non-small cell lung cancer.

Sequenced material: lung tumor tissue. The chain recombines TRBV19 with TRBJ2-5; D might be TRBD1 or TRBD2, each matching 5 bases. This TCR was recovered from a man aged 35 to 55 with non-small cell lung cancer. This CDR3 reads CASRDPSAGETQYF. In nucleotides, the CDR3 is TGTGCCAGCAGGGACCCCTCGGCAGGAGAGACCCAGTACTTC.